This passage covers 27 T cell receptor beta chains from one sample sequenced in a study of blood T cell repertoires in COVID-19. Profiling relied on immunoSEQ multiplex PCR, and the TCRdb table lists in-frame clones only, not all of them. This table has about 100,000 clones, roughly 90% appearing once. Material: peripheral blood. These receptors originate from a human donor in a cohort sampled during active COVID-19.

The chain combines TRBV3-1 (or the pseudogene TRBV3-2) with TRBJ1-5, with D maybe TRBD1 (5 bases). CDR3 length: 14 amino acids. V lost 1 base, J lost 2 bases, and 6 bases lay in between. Looked up from germline, CDR1 is LGHDT and CDR2 is YNNKEL (reference sequence). This chain's CDR3 is CASSQGGGNQPQHF. The CDR3 nucleotides are TGTGCCAGCAGCCAAGGGGGGGGCAATCAGCCCCAGCATTTT.

The V gene is TRBV7-2, the J gene TRBJ1-5; 8 bases fit TRBD1. V lost 5 bases, J lost 3 bases, and 6 bases stayed unmatched. The CDR3 length is 15 residues. Germline lookup yields CDR1 SGHTA and CDR2 FQGNSA. CDR3: CASSPRTGNNQPQHF. DNA for the CDR3: TGTGCCAGCAGCCCTCGGACAGGGAACAATCAGCCCCAGCATTTT.

The V gene is TRBV7-9, the J gene TRBJ2-5; D remains unclear. Trimming took off 5 bases at V and 5 bases at J, with 6 bases between the two ends. The germline V gene has CDR1 SEHNR and CDR2 FQNEAQ (reference sequence). The CDR3 runs to 11 residues. CDR3 nucleotide sequence: TGTGCCAGCAGCCACGGGGAGACCCAGTACTTC. As protein: CASSHGETQYF.

The genes are TRBV4-1 and TRBJ1-2; weak D call: TRBD1 (5 bases). In germline, CDR1 is MGHRA, CDR2 YSYEKL. The CDR3 is made up of 15 amino acids. V shed 0 bases and J shed 4 bases, with 12 bases lying between them. CDR3 coding DNA: TGCGCCAGCAGCCAAGACCCCAGGGCCCGCTATGGCTACACCTTC. Translation gives CASSQDPRARYGYTF.

CDR3: CAISEVQSANTGELFF. Here the CDR3 DNA reads TGTGCCATCAGTGAGGTACAAAGCGCGAACACCGGGGAGCTGTTTTTT. The rearrangement links TRBV10-3 to TRBJ2-2; no firm D call. CDR1 and CDR2 (germline): ENHRY, SYGVKD. This CDR3 has 16 residues. The V end was cut by 2 bases, the J end by 0 bases, with 10 bases between.

This chain connects TRBV25-1 to TRBJ2-2; D is perhaps TRBD2 (6 bases). V was shortened by 6 bases and J by 1 base, with 9 bases between the two germline ends. Germline V gene data show CDR1 as MGHDK and CDR2 as SYGVNS. The CDR3 loop spans 14 amino acids. The CDR3 coding sequence is TGTGCCAGCAGGTGGCGGGAGAACACCGGGGAGCTGTTTTTT. Its translation is CASRWRENTGELFF. The full variable domain, its missing parts supplied by reference TRBV25-1 and TRBJ2-2, is EADIYQTPRYLVIGTGKKITLECSQTMGHDKMYWYQQDPGMELHLIHYSYGVNSTEKGDLSSESTVSRIRTEHFPLTLESARPSHTSQYLCASRWRENTGELFFGEGSRLTVL.

The chain is built from TRBV6-2 or TRBV6-3 and TRBJ1-1; D perhaps matches TRBD1 (5 bases). This CDR3 has 16 amino acids. Germline CDR1 is MNHEY and CDR2 is SVGEGT. V dropped 2 bases and J dropped 0 bases, with 13 bases sitting between them. The CDR3 DNA is TGTGCCAGCAGTTACCCCCAGGACACCCTGAACACTGAAGCTTTCTTT. Translated, it gives CASSYPQDTLNTEAFF.

The chain couples TRBV9 to TRBJ1-1, with D hard to call. The V end lost 3 bases, the J end lost 4 bases, and 10 bases lay between the germline ends. The germline V gene has CDR1 SGDLS and CDR2 YYNGEE. This CDR3 is built from 13 residues. Here the CDR3 DNA reads TGTGCCAGCAGCGCCGGGGTCGGCACTGAAGCTTTCTTT. Its protein product is CASSAGVGTEAFF.

V gene TRBV27 combines with J gene TRBJ2-5, with D perhaps TRBD1 (6 bases). Germline V CDR1 and CDR2: MNHEY, SMNVEV (reference sequence). The V end was cut by 6 bases, the J end by 2 bases, with 22 bases between. This CDR3 region has 17 residues. CDR3 coding DNA: TGTGCCAGCAGCCACGGGCCGGGACAACCGATACAAGAGACCCAGTACTTC. Its protein product is CASSHGPGQPIQETQYF.

This chain links TRBV5-8 with TRBJ2-5; D possibly corresponds to TRBD2 (6 bases). The CDR3 covers 15 residues. The ends were cut back, 4 bases at V and 4 bases at J, with 17 bases in the middle. The germline gives CDR1 SGHTS, CDR2 YDEGEE. CDR3 sequence reads: CASSPFGGGAETQYF. The CDR3 region has the DNA TGTGCCAGCAGCCCGTTTGGAGGCGGGGCAGAGACCCAGTACTTC.

In this sample, this clone turned up once. The J gene is TRBJ2-2, the V gene TRBV9; tentatively, D is TRBD2 (8 bases). Looked up from germline, CDR1 is SGDLS and CDR2 is YYNGEE. The CDR3 loop spans 16 amino acids. V dropped 4 bases and J dropped 1 base, with 14 bases sitting between them. The CDR3 here is CASSRGGTVNTGELFF. The DNA for the CDR3 is TGTGCCAGCAGCCGGGGGGGGACAGTGAACACCGGGGAGCTGTTTTTT.

J is TRBJ2-1 and V is TRBV19; 11 bases match TRBD2. The V segment lost 6 bases and the J segment 9 bases; nucleotides outside the gene matches: 7. The germline V gene encodes CDR1 LNHDA and CDR2 SQIVND (reference sequence). There are 14 residues in the CDR3. CDR3 sequence (DNA): TGTGCCAGTAGACCGACTAGCGGGATATCTGAGCAGTTCTTC. It is translated as CASRPTSGISEQFF.

The chain uses TRBV19 and TRBJ1-1; D remains ambiguous. The CDR3 has 14 amino acids. Per the germline V gene, CDR1 is LNHDA and CDR2 is SQIVND (reference sequence). V lost 8 bases and J lost 5, with 18 bases in between. CDR3 protein: CASLGLLRGTEAFF. The DNA of the CDR3 is TGTGCCAGTCTTGGGCTATTGAGAGGGACTGAAGCTTTCTTT.

The chain recombines TRBV4-3 with TRBJ1-5; D is unclear. The germline V gene encodes CDR1 LGHNA and CDR2 YSLEER. The V gene lost 1 base and the J gene lost 3 bases, with 7 bases spanning the gap. The CDR3 is 14 amino acids. CDR3 in DNA: TGCGCCAGCAGCCAAGGAGTACTCAATCAGCCCCAGCATTTT. Residues: CASSQGVLNQPQHF.

The CDR3 is CASSHRYEQYF. CDR3 DNA sequence: TGTGCCAGCAGTCACAGGTACGAGCAGTACTTC. V is TRBV28 and J is TRBJ2-7, with a weak D call TRBD1 (5 bases). The germline V gene has CDR1 MDHEN and CDR2 SYDVKM. The CDR3 loop spans 11 amino acids. V lost 5 bases, J lost 4 bases, and 6 bases lay in between.

This clone was counted only a few times. The sample has other DNA sequences that encode this CDR3 too. The genes are TRBV6-1 and TRBJ2-3; TRBD2 matches 12 bases. Germline CDR1 reads MNHNS; CDR2 reads SASEGT. The CDR3 loop spans 15 amino acids. The junction had 1 base not matched to a gene; V was cut back by 2 bases and J by 4 bases. CDR3 sequence reads: CASSELAGGPDTQYF. In nucleotides, the CDR3 is TGTGCCAGCAGTGAACTAGCGGGAGGGCCAGATACGCAGTATTTT.

V and J are TRBV4-2 and TRBJ2-7; 12 nucleotides agree with TRBD2. Per germline, CDR1 LGHNA and CDR2 YNFKEQ. V trimming: 2 bases; J trimming: 9 bases; junction bases outside the gene matches: 8. The CDR3 is made up of 15 amino acids. The CDR3 nucleotides are TGTGCCAGCAGCCAACCGGGACTAGCGGGCCCAGGGCAGTACTTC. Its protein is CASSQPGLAGPGQYF.

The chain has TRBV7-9 and TRBJ1-2, with 7 bases aligning to TRBD1. CDR1 and CDR2 (germline): SEHNR, FQNEAQ (reference sequence). The CDR3 contains 15 residues. Germline trimming cut 1 base from V and 7 bases from J; bases unmatched to any gene: 9. DNA for the CDR3: TGTGCCAGCAGCTTAGACGTAGGGGGCTTTGGTGGCTACACCTTC. Translating it yields CASSLDVGGFGGYTF.

The rearrangement uses TRBV24-1 and TRBJ2-2; D is undetermined. Trimming stripped 6 bases from V and 4 bases from J, with 5 bases between. The CDR3 extends over 12 amino acids. Germline CDR1 KGHDR, CDR2 SFDVKD. The CDR3 spells CATSLSTGELFF. DNA of the CDR3: TGTGCCACCAGTTTATCCACCGGGGAGCTGTTTTTT.

The chain joins TRBV4-2 to TRBJ1-1; D ambiguous. The CDR3 consists of 15 residues. Looked up from germline, CDR1 is LGHNA and CDR2 is YNFKEQ. Trimming removed 0 bases from V and 5 bases from J, with 13 bases in between. CDR3 nucleotides: TGTGCCAGCAGCCAAGAATCCGGGATCGGGACTGAAGCTTTCTTT. Amino acids: CASSQESGIGTEAFF.

The rearrangement joins TRBV2 to TRBJ2-7, with TRBD1 identical over 7 bases. Germline CDR1 reads SNHLY; CDR2 reads FYNNEI. The V gene end was trimmed by 6 bases and the J gene end by 2 bases; junction bases not matched to a gene: 7. The CDR3 contains 14 residues. In DNA, the CDR3 is TGTGCCAGCAGGACAGGGCCCTTACCCTACGAGCAGTACTTC. This translates into CASRTGPLPYEQYF. The full variable domain, with the rest looked up from reference TRBV2 and TRBJ2-7, is EPEVTQTPSHQVTQMGQEVILRCVPISNHLYFYWYRQILGQKVEFLVSFYNNEISEKSEIFDDQFSVERPDGSNFTLKIRSTKLEDSAMYFCASRTGPLPYEQYFGPGTRLTVT.

V is TRBV7-8 and J is TRBJ1-1, with D unresolved. The CDR3 runs to 12 residues. Trimming removed 5 bases at V and 4 bases at J, with 8 bases between. The germline gives CDR1 SGHVS, CDR2 FQNEAQ. The CDR3 DNA is TGTGCCAGCAGCCTGAGCGTCACTGAAGCTTTCTTT. Protein product: CASSLSVTEAFF.

This chain joins TRBV30 and TRBJ1-6; D gene unclear. The V end was cut by 0 bases, the J end by 6 bases, with 6 bases between. Germline CDR1 GTSNPN, CDR2 SVGIG (reference sequence). CDR3 length: 13 amino acids. The CDR3 protein is CAWSVTSNSPLHF. As DNA, the CDR3 is TGTGCCTGGAGTGTCACCAGTAATTCACCCCTCCACTTT.

The chain has TRBV18 and TRBJ2-3; D is ambiguous. The CDR3 has 15 residues. V lost 5 bases to trimming and J lost 4 bases, with 16 bases between them. Germline lookup yields CDR1 KGHSH and CDR2 LQKENI. The CDR3 is CASSELPSPPDTQYF. In DNA form, the CDR3 reads TGTGCCAGCTCAGAACTGCCGTCCCCCCCAGATACGCAGTATTTT.

The chain joins TRBV14 to TRBJ2-7, with unresolved D. Looked up from germline, CDR1 is SGHDN and CDR2 is FVKESK. V dropped 8 bases and J dropped 3 bases, with 11 bases sitting between them. The CDR3 has 12 residues. CDR3 sequence reads: CASATSNYEQYF. Written as DNA, the CDR3 is TGTGCCAGCGCGACTTCAAACTACGAGCAGTACTTC.

The chain couples TRBV10-3 to TRBJ2-7, with D maybe TRBD2 (6 bases). This CDR3 has 13 residues. V lost 5 bases and J 6 bases, leaving 14 bases between the germline ends. Germline assignment: CDR1 ENHRY and CDR2 SYGVKD. The CDR3 spells CAISPTAGSEQYF. CDR3 DNA: TGTGCCATCAGTCCCACCGCGGGGAGCGAGCAGTACTTC.

V usage is TRBV24-1 and J usage is TRBJ2-1; TRBD2 aligns across 13 bases. Germline V gives CDR1 KGHDR, CDR2 SFDVKD. The length of the CDR3 is 16 residues. V dropped 0 bases and J dropped 7; count of bases not matched to a gene: 2. CDR3 nucleotide sequence: TGTGCCACCAGTGATTTGTGGACTAGCGGGAGTAATGAGCAGTTCTTC. Its protein product is CATSDLWTSGSNEQFF.